This is a list of T cell receptor beta chains from one sample in a study of blood T cell repertoires in COVID-19. The table came from immunoSEQ multiplex PCR; TCRdb's copy has only in-frame clones and leaves some out. Of a few hundred thousand clones listed, 70% to 90% are singletons. The material sequenced was PBMCs or T cells enriched from blood (not recorded which). All receptors come from a man younger than 40 who had recovered from COVID-19. The CDR3 runs from the conserved cysteine through the conserved F or W. D genes are given only for firm matches. Clone sizes are given selectively: once, few, many, or a class where the clone is expanded.

D gene,J gene,V gene,clone size,CDR3 protein,CDR3 DNA
NA,TRBJ2-5,TRBV19,NA,CASSIDPDETQYF,TGTGCCAGTAGTATAGATCCAGATGAGACCCAGTACTTC
NA,TRBJ2-7,TRBV4-3,NA,CASSQGGIANEQYF,TGCGCCAGCAGCCAAGGGGGCATAGCCAACGAGCAGTACTTC
NA,TRBJ1-2,TRBV6-6,NA,CASRLDIYGYTF,TGTGCCAGCCGCCTCGACATCTATGGCTACACCTTC
TRBD1,TRBJ1-2,TRBV10-3,NA,CAIGQGDHYGYTF,TGTGCCATAGGACAGGGGGATCACTATGGCTACACCTTC
TRBD1,TRBJ1-2,TRBV30,NA,CAWSPGTGTPPHYGYTF,TGTGCCTGGAGTCCCGGGACAGGGACGCCTCCGCACTATGGCTACACCTTC
NA,TRBJ2-1,TRBV25-1,NA,CASSKRVYNEQFF,TGTGCCAGCAGTAAGCGGGTTTACAATGAGCAGTTCTTC
NA,TRBJ2-1,TRBV5-1,NA,CASSLGPEIQQFF,TGCGCCAGCAGCTTGGGTCCCGAGATCCAGCAGTTCTTC
NA,TRBJ1-2,TRBV27,NA,CASSLGGTYGYTF,TGTGCCAGCAGTTTAGGAGGGACCTATGGCTACACCTTC
TRBD1,TRBJ1-5,TRBV3-1/TRBV3-2,NA,CASSLGQGRNQPQHF,TGTGCCAGCAGCCTGGGACAGGGCCGCAATCAGCCCCAGCATTTT
NA,TRBJ1-1,TRBV11-2,NA,CASSVGLTNTEAFF,TGTGCCAGCAGCGTAGGACTCACGAACACTGAAGCTTTCTTT
TRBD1,TRBJ1-6,TRBV14,NA,CASSHPQGAPSPLHF,TGTGCCAGCAGCCATCCCCAGGGGGCCCCTTCACCCCTCCACTTT
NA,TRBJ1-5,TRBV10-3,NA,CAINNEYSNQPQHF,TGTGCCATCAATAACGAGTATAGCAATCAGCCCCAGCATTTT
TRBD1,TRBJ2-3,TRBV9,NA,CASSVWGQGITDTQYF,TGTGCCAGTAGCGTATGGGGACAGGGGATCACAGATACGCAGTATTTT
NA,TRBJ2-7,TRBV5-4,NA,CASSLAAAGKGELDF,TGTGCCAGCAGCTTGGCCGCAGCGGGGAAGGGGGAGTTGGACTTC
TRBD1,TRBJ2-2,TRBV24-1,NA,CATSDLRQGANTGELFF,TGTGCCACCAGTGACCTGAGACAGGGGGCGAACACCGGGGAGCTGTTTTTT
NA,TRBJ2-1,TRBV11-3,NA,CASSSARGSYNEQFF,TGTGCCAGCAGCTCGGCCAGGGGCTCCTACAATGAGCAGTTCTTC
NA,TRBJ1-2,TRBV9,NA,CASSPGAGDYGYTF,TGTGCCAGCAGCCCTGGGGCAGGGGACTATGGCTACACCTTC
NA,TRBJ1-2,TRBV5-1,NA,CASSLYPELGYTF,TGCGCCAGCAGCTTGTATCCCGAGCTTGGCTACACCTTC
TRBD1,TRBJ1-1,TRBV7-6,once,CASSSRQGGVRDTEAFF,TGTGCCAGCAGCTCCAGACAGGGCGGCGTTAGGGACACTGAAGCTTTCTTT
TRBD1,TRBJ1-1,TRBV7-3,NA,CASSSTGTGAIEAFF,TGTGCCAGCAGCTCAACCGGGACAGGGGCTATTGAAGCTTTCTTT
NA,TRBJ1-1,TRBV19,NA,CASSGGGEAFF,TGTGCCAGTAGTGGGGGGGGTGAAGCTTTCTTT
NA,TRBJ2-7,TRBV13,once,CASSLGLQQYF,TGTGCCAGCAGCTTAGGCCTTCAGCAGTACTTC
NA,TRBJ2-5,TRBV5-1,NA,CASSLSQEGETQYF,TGCGCCAGCAGCTTGTCGCAGGAGGGAGAGACCCAGTACTTC
NA,TRBJ1-4,TRBV7-2,NA,CASSFQGIAVTGKLFF,TGTGCCAGCAGCTTTCAAGGAATAGCAGTAACCGGAAAACTGTTTTTT
TRBD1,TRBJ1-2,TRBV7-2,NA,CASSLRDSSAYGYTF,TGTGCCAGCAGCCTCCGGGACAGCTCCGCTTATGGCTACACCTTC
TRBD2,TRBJ2-1,TRBV7-2,NA,CASSLWTSGGGEQFF,TGTGCCAGCAGCTTATGGACTAGCGGGGGGGGCGAGCAGTTCTTC
TRBD1,TRBJ1-5,TRBV7-9,NA,CASSTPPTGKQHF,TGTGCCAGCAGCACGCCCCCGACAGGGAAACAGCATTTT
NA,TRBJ2-7,TRBV2,NA,CASSDIYEQYF,TGTGCCAGCAGCGACATCTACGAGCAGTACTTC